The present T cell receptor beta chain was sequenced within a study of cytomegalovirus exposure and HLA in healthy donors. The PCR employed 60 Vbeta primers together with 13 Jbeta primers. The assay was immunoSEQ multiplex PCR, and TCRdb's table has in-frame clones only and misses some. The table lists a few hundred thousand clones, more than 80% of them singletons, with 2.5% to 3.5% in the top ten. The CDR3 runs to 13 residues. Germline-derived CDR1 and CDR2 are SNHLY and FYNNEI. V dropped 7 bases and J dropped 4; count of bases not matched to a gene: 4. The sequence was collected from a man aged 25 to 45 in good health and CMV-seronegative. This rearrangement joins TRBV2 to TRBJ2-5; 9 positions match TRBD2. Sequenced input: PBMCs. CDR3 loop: CASMRGGGETQYF. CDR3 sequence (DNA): TGTGCCAGCATGCGGGGGGGCGGAGAGACCCAGTACTTC.